The clone carrying this T cell receptor beta chain was recorded only once. This sample is part of a study of a mutant IDH1 vaccine in newly diagnosed glioma. The CDR3 extends over 14 amino acids. Germline V gene sequence: CDR1 SGDLS, CDR2 YYNGEE. The V end was cut by 4 bases, the J end by 2 bases, with 12 bases between. Using immunoSEQ multiplex PCR, the repertoire was profiled, and TCRdb retains in-frame clones only, with some absent. The data contain some 67,000 clones, around 80% of them singletons. Time point described: baseline, week 1 (first vaccination visit). Noted treatment: pre-vaccination baseline after standard-of-care therapy.

The source of this sequence is a young woman with glioma. Some clones in this sample may be carry-over from other donors' samples. V and J are TRBV9 and TRBJ1-1, with D tentatively TRBD1 (5 bases). The input for sequencing was peripheral blood mononuclear cells (PBMCs), taken from a glioma patient treated with radiotherapy, temozolomide or both. CDR3 sequence reads: CASSPGTANTEAFF. As DNA, the CDR3 is TGTGCCAGCAGCCCCGGGACGGCAAACACTGAAGCTTTCTTT.